The 16 T cell receptor beta chains below all came from one sample that was sequenced in a study of T cells in Graves' hyperthyroidism and ophthalmopathy. There were TCR beta CDR3 regions amplified from RNA transcripts. Carried out on the TCR CDR3, a first-round RT-PCR used the HTBI primer set. TCRdb re-called the multiplex PCR reads through MiXCR, storing one row per CDR3 protein. This table holds 300,000 to 450,000 distinct CDR3 sequences, under 15% found once. Sequenced material: blood. The receptors were gathered from a woman in her 30s with Graves' hyperthyroidism.

This clonotype has at least ten counts. The DNA for the CDR3 is TGTGCCAGCAGCTTAGGGTGGGAGGAAGCTTTCTTT. Translating it yields CASSLGWEEAFF. This chain uses TRBV13 with TRBJ1-1, with D hard to call. Deletions cut 0 bases from V and 8 bases from J, with 7 bases between. This CDR3 has 12 amino acids. The germline V gene encodes CDR1 PRHDT and CDR2 FYEKMQ (reference sequence).

This clonotype was counted a few times. The V call is TRBV4-1, the J call TRBJ2-7; 12 bases are shared with TRBD2. CDR1 and CDR2 (germline): MGHRA, YSYEKL. V lost 0 bases and J lost 1; bases outside the gene matches: 1. This CDR3 is 16 amino acids long. The CDR3 loop is CASSQEGLAGSYEQYF. The CDR3, as DNA: TGCGCCAGCAGCCAAGAAGGACTAGCGGGATCCTACGAGCAGTACTTC.

This clonotype has just a few counts. The chain combines TRBV20-1 with TRBJ2-7; D remains ambiguous. Between the trimmed V and J ends, which lost 6 bases and 2 bases, there was a span of 14 bases. The CDR3 loop spans 13 amino acids. The germline V gene has CDR1 DFQATT and CDR2 SNEGSKA (reference sequence). The CDR3 nucleotides read TGCAGTGCCCAGAGTGGGTTCGCCTACGAGCAGTACTTC. Protein product: CSAQSGFAYEQYF.

The chain uses TRBV6-4 and TRBJ1-6; D is unresolved. The CDR3 totals 14 residues. Germline V gene data show CDR1 as MRHNA and CDR2 as SNTAGT. Trimming shortened V by 6 bases and J by 7 bases, and 13 bases separated the two germline ends. The CDR3 region is CASSQWSSNSPLHF. The CDR3 bases are TGTGCCAGCAGCCAGTGGAGCTCGAATTCACCCCTCCACTTT.

This clonotype was seen ten or more times. This chain links TRBV30 with TRBJ2-1; perhaps TRBD1 as D (6 bases). Deletions cut 3 bases from V and 2 bases from J, with 11 bases between. This CDR3 is 14 amino acids long. Germline values: CDR1 GTSNPN, CDR2 SVGIG (reference sequence). This CDR3 is CAWSLGAAYNEQFF. The CDR3 nucleotides read TGTGCCTGGAGCCTGGGGGCAGCCTACAATGAGCAGTTCTTC. The variable domain in full, completed from reference TRBV30 and TRBJ2-1, reads SQTIHQWPATLVQPVGSPLSLECTVEGTSNPNLYWYRQAAGRGLQLLFYSVGIGQISSEVPQNLSASRPQDRQFILSSKKLLLSDSGFYLCAWSLGAAYNEQFFGPGTRLTVL.

Ten or more counts support this clonotype. The genes are TRBV27 and TRBJ2-7; D tentatively fits TRBD1 or TRBD2 (5 bases each). V lost 8 bases and J lost 5, with 25 bases in between. CDR1 and CDR2 from the germline V gene are MNHEY and SMNVEV (reference sequence). The CDR3 sequence is 16 residues long. The CDR3 region has the DNA TGTGCCAGCTCGCCATTGGGGGTCAACACTCTCAACGAGCAGTACTTC. Encoded protein: CASSPLGVNTLNEQYF.

The genes are TRBV9 and TRBJ1-2, with D tentatively TRBD1 (5 bases). The length of the CDR3 is 15 residues. Per the germline V gene, CDR1 is SGDLS and CDR2 is YYNGEE. Trimming removed 0 bases from V and 8 bases from J, with 17 bases in between. The DNA of the CDR3 is TGTGCCAGCAGCGTAGATGGAGGGACGGTTCGGGGCTACACCTTC. It specifies CASSVDGGTVRGYTF.

This clonotype was found a few times. This CDR3 fails to terminate in the conserved phenylalanine or tryptophan, so it likely reflects a read error. The chain is built from TRBV6-2 or TRBV6-3 and TRBJ1-2, with TRBD1 matching 8 bases. Germline CDR1 MNHEY, CDR2 SVGEGT. The trim removed 7 bases at V and 4 bases at J, leaving 14 bases unmatched. The CDR3 is made up of 16 amino acids. CDR3 amino acids: CASTSFARTGSYGYTV. The CDR3 DNA is TGTGCCAGCACCTCTTTCGCCCGGACAGGGAGCTATGGCTACACCGTC.

This clonotype was detected a few times. V is TRBV12-3 or TRBV12-4 and J is TRBJ1-5; 7 positions match TRBD1. Germline trimming cut 6 bases from V and 6 bases from J; bases unmatched to any gene: 11. The CDR3 is made up of 15 amino acids. The CDR3 loop reads CASSSGQTSVQPQHF. The CDR3 bases are TGTGCCAGCAGCTCGGGACAGACTAGCGTTCAGCCCCAGCATTTT.

This clonotype was recorded at least ten times. The chain links TRBV6-1 to TRBJ2-3; maybe TRBD2 (5 bases). The CDR3 runs to 15 residues. Germline lookup yields CDR1 MNHNS and CDR2 SASEGT. Trimming pared 4 bases from V and 10 bases from J, leaving 21 bases between. The CDR3 nucleotides read TGTGCCAGCAGTGCCGAAGTCCTGCCCCTGCGGGCGCAGTATTTT. Protein: CASSAEVLPLRAQYF.

This clonotype was seen only a few times. The chain employs TRBV28 and TRBJ2-7; no definite D call. The CDR3 has 12 residues. Looked up from germline, CDR1 is MDHEN and CDR2 is SYDVKM. The V and J ends lost 5 bases and 5 bases respectively, with 10 bases between them. CDR3 loop: CASSDPGDEQYF. The CDR3 nucleotides are TGTGCCAGCAGTGATCCAGGCGACGAGCAGTACTTC. Variable domain in full (rest from reference TRBV28 and TRBJ2-7): DVKVTQSSRYLVKRTGEKVFLECVQDMDHENMFWYRQDPGLGLRLIYFSYDVKMKEKGDIPEGYSVSREKKERFSLILESASTNQTSMYLCASSDPGDEQYFGPGTRLTVT.

In this sample, this clonotype turned up many times. The chain uses TRBV28 and TRBJ2-7; 7 nucleotides agree with TRBD1. Germline assignment: CDR1 MDHEN and CDR2 SYDVKM. The CDR3 spans 14 residues. Trimming cost V 7 bases and J 4 bases; bases outside gene matches: 10. The CDR3: CASTMTGSNYEQYF. The CDR3 DNA is TGTGCCAGCACCATGACAGGGTCTAATTACGAGCAGTACTTC.

In DNA form, the CDR3 reads TGCAGCATAGCAACCTCTGGAAACACCATATATTTT. Translating gives CSIATSGNTIYF. This sequence joins TRBV29-1 and TRBJ1-3, with unresolved D. The ends were cut back, 8 bases at V and 0 bases at J, with 8 bases in the middle. Germline CDR1 reads SQVTM; CDR2 reads ANQGSEA. The CDR3 spans 12 residues. The full variable domain, with the rest looked up from reference TRBV29-1 and TRBJ1-3, is SAVISQKPSRDICQRGTSLTIQCQVDSQVTMMFWYRQQPGQSLTLIATANQGSEATYESGFVIDKFPISRPNLTFSTLTVSNMSPEDSSIYLCSIATSGNTIYFGEGSWLTVV.

This clonotype was found many times. This sequence joins TRBV14 and TRBJ2-4, with D perhaps matching TRBD2 (6 bases). Germline assignment: CDR1 SGHDN and CDR2 FVKESK. V shed 0 bases and J shed 8 bases, with 8 bases lying between them. The CDR3 runs to 13 residues. The CDR3 coding sequence is TGTGCCAGCAGCCAAGATGGCGGGGACATTCAGTACTTC. It yields the protein CASSQDGGDIQYF.

In this sample, this clonotype turned up many times. The chain couples TRBV24-1 to TRBJ2-5; D is unclear. The CDR3 runs 15 residues. V was cut by 4 bases and J by 4 bases, with 15 bases left in between. Germline V gives CDR1 KGHDR, CDR2 SFDVKD. CDR3 protein: CATSDRSRAVETQYF. Written as DNA, the CDR3 is TGTGCCACCAGTGACCGGAGTAGGGCAGTAGAGACCCAGTACTTC.

To note about this clonotype: A much larger clone differs by one base, so this may be a read error. This rearrangement joins TRBV9 to TRBJ2-1; 8 bases agree with TRBD2. CDR1 is SGDLS, CDR2 YYNGEE, per germline. The CDR3 consists of 15 residues. This CDR3 reads CAGSALPGLVYEQFF. The CDR3 DNA is TGTGCCGGCAGCGCCCTTCCGGGACTAGTATATGAGCAGTTCTTC.